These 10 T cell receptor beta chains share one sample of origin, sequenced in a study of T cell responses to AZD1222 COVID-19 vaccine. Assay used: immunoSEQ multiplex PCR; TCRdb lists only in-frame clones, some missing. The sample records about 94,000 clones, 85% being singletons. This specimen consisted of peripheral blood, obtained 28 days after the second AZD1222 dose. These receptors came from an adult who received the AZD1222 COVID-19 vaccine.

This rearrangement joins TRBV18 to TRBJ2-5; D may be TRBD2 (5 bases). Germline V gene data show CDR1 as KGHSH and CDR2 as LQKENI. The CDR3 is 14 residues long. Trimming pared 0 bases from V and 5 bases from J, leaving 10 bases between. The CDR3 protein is CASSPPPDWETQYF. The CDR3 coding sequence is TGTGCCAGCTCACCACCGCCGGACTGGGAGACCCAGTACTTC.

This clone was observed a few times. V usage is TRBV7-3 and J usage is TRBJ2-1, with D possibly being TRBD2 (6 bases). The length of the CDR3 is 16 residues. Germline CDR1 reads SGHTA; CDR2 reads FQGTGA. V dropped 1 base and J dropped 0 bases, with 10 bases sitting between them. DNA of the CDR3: TGTGCCAGCAGCTTAAGGGCGGGGACCTCCTACAATGAGCAGTTCTTC. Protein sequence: CASSLRAGTSYNEQFF.

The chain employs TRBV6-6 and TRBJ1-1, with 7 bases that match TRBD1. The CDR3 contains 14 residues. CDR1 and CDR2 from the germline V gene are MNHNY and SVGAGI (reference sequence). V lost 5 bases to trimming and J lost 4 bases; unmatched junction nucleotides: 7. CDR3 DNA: TGTGCCAGCAGTGGAGGGGGCAGTGCCACTGAAGCTTTCTTT. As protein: CASSGGGSATEAFF.

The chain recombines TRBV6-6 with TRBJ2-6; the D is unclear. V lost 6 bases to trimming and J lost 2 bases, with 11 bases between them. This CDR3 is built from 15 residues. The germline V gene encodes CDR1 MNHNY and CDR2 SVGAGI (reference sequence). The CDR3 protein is CASSPVDAGANVLTF. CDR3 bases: TGTGCCAGCAGCCCAGTGGACGCTGGGGCCAACGTCCTGACTTTC.

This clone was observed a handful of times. The CDR3 region has the DNA TGTGCCAGCAGTTTACGGGGAGGGGGACTCCTTATTTTCCCCCGCTACGAGCAGTACTTC. Translation gives CASSLRGGGLLIFPRYEQYF. The V gene is TRBV28, the J gene TRBJ2-7; maybe TRBD2 (7 bases). The germline gives CDR1 MDHEN, CDR2 SYDVKM. Trimming took off 2 bases at V and 3 bases at J, with 29 bases between the two ends. The CDR3 is 20 amino acids.

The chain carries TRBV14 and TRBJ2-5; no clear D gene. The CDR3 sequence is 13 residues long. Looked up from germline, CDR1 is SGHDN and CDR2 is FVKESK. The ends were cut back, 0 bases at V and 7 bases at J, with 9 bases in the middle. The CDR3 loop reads CASSQDRLATQYF. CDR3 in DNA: TGTGCCAGCAGCCAAGACAGATTGGCGACCCAGTACTTC.

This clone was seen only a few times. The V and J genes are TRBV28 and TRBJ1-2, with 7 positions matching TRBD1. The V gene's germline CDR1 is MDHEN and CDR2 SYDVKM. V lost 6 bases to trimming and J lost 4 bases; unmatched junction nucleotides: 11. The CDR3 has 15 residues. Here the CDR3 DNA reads TGTGCCAGCAGACTCACCCGGGACAGCATCTATGGCTACACCTTC. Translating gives CASRLTRDSIYGYTF.

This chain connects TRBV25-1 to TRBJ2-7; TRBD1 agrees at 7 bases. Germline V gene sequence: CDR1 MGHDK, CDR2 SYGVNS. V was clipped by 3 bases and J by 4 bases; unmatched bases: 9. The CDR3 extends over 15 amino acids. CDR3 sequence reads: CASSDPGQAWYEQYF. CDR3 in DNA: TGTGCCAGCAGTGACCCTGGACAGGCGTGGTACGAGCAGTACTTC.

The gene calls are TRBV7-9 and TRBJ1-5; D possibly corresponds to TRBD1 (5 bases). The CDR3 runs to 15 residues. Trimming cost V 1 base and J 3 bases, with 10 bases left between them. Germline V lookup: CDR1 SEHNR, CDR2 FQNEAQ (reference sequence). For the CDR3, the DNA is TGTGCCAGCAGCTTAGGTGGGGGTGACAATCAGCCCCAGCATTTT. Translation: CASSLGGGDNQPQHF.

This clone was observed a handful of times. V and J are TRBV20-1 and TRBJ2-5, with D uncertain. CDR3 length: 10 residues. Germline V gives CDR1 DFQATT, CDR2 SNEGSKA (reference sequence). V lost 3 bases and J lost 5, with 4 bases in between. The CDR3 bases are TGCAGTGCTAGTTTGGAGACCCAGTACTTC. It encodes CSASLETQYF.